A selection of T cell receptor beta chains follows, all from one sample in a study of T-cell reconstitution after alpha-beta-depleted transplantation in children. MiXCR, run by TCRdb on the PCR reads, gives a single entry per CDR3 protein. The table lists about 240,000 distinct CDR3 sequences, more than 20% of them singletons, with 2% to 3% in the top ten. This material consisted of PBMCs, taken before TCRalphabeta/CD19-depleted stem cell transplant. The origin of the receptors is a girl aged 2 to 9 with Fanconi anemia, due to receive a stem cell transplant. CDR3s include the opening cysteine and the closing phenylalanine or tryptophan. The order of the fields is V gene, J gene, clone size, D gene, CDR3 protein, CDR3 DNA. D genes are given only for firm matches. A row's size may be missing; if present it is once, few, many or a size class.

TRBV5-1	TRBJ1-2	few	NA	CASSLIGFYGYTF	TGCGCCAGCAGCTTAATCGGTTTTTATGGCTACACCTTC
TRBV11-2	TRBJ1-1	NA	NA	CASSSEGNTEAFF	TGTGCCAGCAGCTCTGAGGGGAACACTGAAGCTTTCTTT
TRBV27	TRBJ2-1	many	NA	CASSLWGGDSSYNEQFF	TGTGCCAGCAGTTTATGGGGCGGGGACAGCTCCTACAATGAGCAGTTCTTC
TRBV20-1	TRBJ2-7	NA	NA	CSARLVGEQYF	TGCAGTGCTAGACTAGTGGGCGAGCAGTACTTC
TRBV29-1	TRBJ2-5	many	NA	CSVVGREETQYF	TGCAGCGTTGTTGGCAGGGAAGAGACCCAGTACTTC
TRBV18	TRBJ1-5	NA	TRBD1	CASSPSDRGINSGNQPQHF	TGTGCCAGCTCACCGTCGGACAGGGGGATTAACTCCGGCAATCAGCCCCAGCATTTT
TRBV6-1	TRBJ2-5	NA	NA	CASSEERDSLETQYF	TGTGCCAGCAGTGAAGAACGGGACTCCCTAGAGACCCAGTACTTC
TRBV20-1	TRBJ2-3	few	NA	CSASTPTDTQYF	TGCAGTGCCAGTACACCCACAGATACGCAGTATTTT
TRBV12-3/TRBV12-4	TRBJ2-3	NA	TRBD2	CASTRTSPLTQYF	TGTGCCAGCACGAGGACTAGCCCATTAACGCAGTATTTT
TRBV20-1	TRBJ1-5	many	NA	CSASPYSNQPQHF	TGCAGTGCTAGCCCTTATAGCAATCAGCCCCAGCATTTT
TRBV12-3/TRBV12-4	TRBJ2-5	NA	TRBD2	CASSPRGLAMGETQYF	TGTGCCAGCAGTCCCAGGGGACTAGCGATGGGAGAGACCCAGTACTTC
TRBV29-1	TRBJ2-3	NA	NA	CSVEWAGSTDTQYF	TGCAGCGTTGAATGGGCGGGCAGCACAGATACGCAGTATTTT
TRBV29-1	TRBJ1-1	many	NA	CSAYPGLERPEAFF	TGCAGCGCCTACCCGGGACTCGAGCGGCCTGAAGCTTTCTTT
TRBV20-1	TRBJ1-5	many	NA	CSAREDSNQPQHF	TGCAGTGCTAGAGAGGACAGCAATCAGCCCCAGCATTTT
TRBV12-3/TRBV12-4	TRBJ2-3	few	TRBD2	CASSSGRANIYTQYF	TGTGCCAGCAGTAGCGGGAGGGCCAATATATATACGCAGTATTTT
TRBV20-1	TRBJ2-5	few	NA	CSAWGPTQETQYF	TGCAGTGCTTGGGGACCTACACAAGAGACCCAGTACTTC
TRBV6-8	TRBJ2-5	few	NA	CASSRQAPAMRVRETQYF	TGTGCCAGCAGCAGACAGGCACCGGCGATGAGGGTTCGAGAGACCCAGTACTTC
TRBV7-2	TRBJ2-1	once	NA	CASSAQSSYNEQFF	TGTGCCAGCAGCGCCCAAAGCTCCTACAATGAGCAGTTCTTC
TRBV27	TRBJ2-7	many	NA	CASSLGTPGAYEQYF	TGTGCCAGCAGTTTAGGTACCCCGGGGGCTTACGAGCAGTACTTC
TRBV2	TRBJ2-2	NA	NA	CASSYFQEPGELFF	TGTGCCAGCAGTTATTTCCAGGAGCCCGGGGAGCTGTTTTTT
TRBV12-3/TRBV12-4	TRBJ2-5	NA	NA	CASSPWGGPLQETQYF	TGTGCCAGCAGTCCCTGGGGGGGGCCACTCCAAGAGACCCAGTACTTC
TRBV5-1	TRBJ2-1	many	NA	CASSFQGDNEQFF	TGCGCCAGCAGCTTTCAAGGGGACAATGAGCAGTTCTTC
TRBV21-1	TRBJ2-7	few	NA	CASSKEGLAPTYEQYF	TGTGCCAGCAGCAAAGAGGGCTTAGCGCCAACCTACGAGCAGTACTTC
TRBV10-3	TRBJ1-2	many	NA	CAISAGAGYTF	TGTGCCATCAGTGCAGGGGCCGGCTACACCTTC
TRBV25-1	TRBJ2-6	NA	NA	CASSETSGANVLTF	TGTGCCAGCAGTGAAACTTCTGGGGCCAACGTCCTGACTTTC
TRBV29-1	TRBJ2-7	many	NA	CSVVARDGDSYEQYF	TGCAGCGTTGTAGCCAGGGACGGTGACTCCTACGAGCAGTACTTC
TRBV12-3/TRBV12-4	TRBJ1-6	many	NA	CASSLGGYNSPLHF	TGTGCCAGCAGTTTGGGGGGTTATAATTCACCCCTCCACTTT
TRBV20-1	TRBJ2-3	NA	NA	CSARTHAGPDTQYF	TGCAGTGCGCGGACCCACGCGGGCCCAGATACGCAGTATTTT
TRBV29-1	TRBJ2-3	many	NA	CSVEGGIADTQYF	TGCAGCGTTGAGGGTGGGATTGCAGATACGCAGTATTTT
TRBV12-3/TRBV12-4	TRBJ2-6	NA	TRBD1	CASCLGAGTVYSGANVLTF	TGTGCCAGCTGTTTAGGAGCCGGGACAGTCTACTCTGGGGCCAACGTCCTGACTTTC
TRBV10-2	TRBJ2-7	NA	TRBD2	CASSEPSTSGTSYEQYF	TGCGCCAGCAGTGAGCCGTCGACTAGCGGGACTTCCTACGAGCAGTACTTC
TRBV5-5	TRBJ2-5	NA	NA	CASSATGRQETQYF	TGTGCCAGCAGCGCCACAGGGAGGCAAGAGACCCAGTACTTC
TRBV15	TRBJ2-7	NA	NA	CATSLDPFRGGAYEQYF	TGTGCCACCAGCCTAGATCCCTTTAGAGGGGGGGCTTACGAGCAGTACTTC
TRBV6-5	TRBJ2-3	many	TRBD1	CASSAGTGATDTQYF	TGTGCCAGCAGCGCCGGGACAGGGGCGACAGATACGCAGTATTTT
TRBV18	TRBJ2-5	NA	TRBD2	CASSPARLAGGHQETQYF	TGTGCCAGCTCACCAGCTCGACTAGCGGGGGGACACCAAGAGACCCAGTACTTC
TRBV3-1	TRBJ2-7	many	TRBD2	CASSLSPWTSGSDEQYF	TGTGCCAGCAGCTTAAGCCCCTGGACTAGCGGGAGTGATGAGCAGTACTTC
TRBV3-1	TRBJ2-1	NA	TRBD2	CASSQVGLAPEQFF	TGTGCCAGCAGCCAAGTCGGACTAGCACCTGAGCAGTTCTTC
TRBV25-1	TRBJ2-7	NA	NA	CASSARTDLSYEQYF	TGTGCCAGCAGTGCTCGGACAGATCTCTCCTACGAGCAGTACTTC
TRBV23-1	TRBJ2-7	NA	NA	CASSQQKGENYEQYF	TGCGCCAGCAGTCAACAGAAAGGAGAGAACTACGAGCAGTACTTC
TRBV7-2	TRBJ1-3	NA	NA	CASSLRGGQGNTIYF	TGTGCCAGCAGCTTAAGGGGAGGGCAAGGAAACACCATATATTTT
TRBV23-1	TRBJ2-7	NA	TRBD1	CASSPGQQNYEQYF	TGCGCCAGCAGTCCGGGACAGCAAAACTACGAGCAGTACTTC
TRBV20-1	TRBJ1-6	NA	TRBD1	CSARDQTGADSPLHF	TGCAGTGCTAGAGATCAAACAGGGGCGGATTCACCCCTCCACTTT
TRBV20-1	TRBJ2-3	many	NA	CSAIRGPGTDTQYF	TGCAGTGCTATCCGGGGGCCGGGCACAGATACGCAGTATTTT
TRBV6-1	TRBJ2-3	NA	TRBD2	CATRRGVQPDTQYF	TGTGCCACCAGGCGGGGGGTCCAGCCGGATACGCAGTATTTT
TRBV29-1	TRBJ1-1	NA	TRBD1	CSGQGASAFF	TGCAGCGGGCAGGGGGCAAGTGCTTTCTTT
TRBV28	TRBJ2-1	few	NA	CASSSVGRVGYYNEQFF	TGTGCCAGCAGTTCAGTGGGTCGGGTGGGGTACTACAATGAGCAGTTCTTC
TRBV19	TRBJ1-5	NA	TRBD1	CASNQGAGNQPQHF	TGTGCCAGTAACCAGGGGGCGGGAAATCAGCCCCAGCATTTT
TRBV7-6	TRBJ2-7	few	NA	CASSPRDLSYEQYF	TGTGCCAGCAGCCCACGGGACCTTAGCTACGAGCAGTACTTC
TRBV20-1	TRBJ1-6	NA	NA	CSARPQGEGSPLHF	TGCAGTGCTAGACCTCAGGGAGAAGGCTCACCCCTCCACTTT
TRBV7-6	TRBJ2-5	many	NA	CASSLVAAERGETQYF	TGTGCCAGCAGCTTAGTTGCGGCGGAAAGGGGAGAGACCCAGTACTTC
TRBV29-1	TRBJ2-3	many	TRBD2	CSAATSGGIATQYF	TGCAGCGCGGCGACTAGCGGGGGTATCGCTACGCAGTATTTT
TRBV11-2	TRBJ2-2	NA	TRBD2	CASSFRLQLGTNRGELFF	TGTGCCAGCAGCTTTCGCCTCCAACTAGGGACTAATCGCGGGGAGCTGTTTTTT
TRBV29-1	TRBJ2-5	NA	TRBD2	CSVGASGETQYF	TGCAGCGTTGGGGCTAGCGGGGAGACCCAGTACTTC
TRBV6-1	TRBJ1-1	NA	NA	CASTTPWQGSTEAFF	TGTGCCAGCACCACCCCCTGGCAGGGGAGCACTGAAGCTTTCTTT
TRBV19	TRBJ2-1	NA	TRBD2	CASSFTSGRANEQFF	TGTGCCAGTAGTTTTACTAGCGGGAGAGCTAATGAGCAGTTCTTC
TRBV12-3/TRBV12-4	TRBJ2-7	many	NA	CASSLSLSHEQYF	TGTGCCAGCAGTTTGTCATTATCCCACGAGCAGTACTTC
TRBV10-3	TRBJ1-6	many	TRBD1	CAISRGDRLDSPLHF	TGTGCCATCAGCAGGGGGGACCGACTGGATTCACCCCTCCACTTT
TRBV11-1	TRBJ2-2	NA	TRBD2	CASRISKTGTRGTGELFF	TGTGCCAGCAGAATATCTAAAACGGGGACTAGAGGCACCGGGGAGCTGTTTTTT
TRBV7-9	TRBJ2-3	NA	TRBD2	CASSRKLAEPTDTQYF	TGTGCCAGCAGCCGAAAACTAGCGGAGCCCACAGATACGCAGTATTTT
TRBV29-1	TRBJ2-5	many	TRBD2	CSVEGLAGGSSAETQYF	TGCAGCGTTGAAGGGCTAGCGGGGGGGAGTTCGGCAGAGACCCAGTACTTC